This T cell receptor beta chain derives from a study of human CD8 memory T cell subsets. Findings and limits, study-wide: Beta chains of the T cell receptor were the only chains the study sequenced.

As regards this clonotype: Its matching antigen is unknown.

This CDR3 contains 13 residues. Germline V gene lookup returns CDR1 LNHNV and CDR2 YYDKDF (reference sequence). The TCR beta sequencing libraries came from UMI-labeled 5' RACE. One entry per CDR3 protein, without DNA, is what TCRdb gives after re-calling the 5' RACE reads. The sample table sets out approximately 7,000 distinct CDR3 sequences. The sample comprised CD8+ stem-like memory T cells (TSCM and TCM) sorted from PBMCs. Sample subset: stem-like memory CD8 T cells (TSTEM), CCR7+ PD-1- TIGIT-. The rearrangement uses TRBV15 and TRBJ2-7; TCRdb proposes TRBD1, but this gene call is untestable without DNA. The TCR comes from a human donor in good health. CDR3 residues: CATSNGQTYEQYF.